The 30 T cell receptor beta chains in this list originate from one sample, sequenced in a study of blood T cell repertoires in COVID-19. Profiled with immunoSEQ multiplex PCR; TCRdb holds only in-frame clones, not every one. The repertoire has 55,000 to 70,000 clones, 85% to 90% of them found once; the top ten carry 20% to 25%. The specimen sequenced was peripheral blood. These receptors originate from a woman aged 50 to 60 with active or convalescent COVID-19.

The table lists this clone with a few counts. V gene TRBV2 combines with J gene TRBJ2-1; 13 nucleotides agree with TRBD2. V lost 4 bases and J lost 9; bases outside the gene matches: 0. Per the germline V gene, CDR1 is SNHLY and CDR2 is FYNNEI. CDR3 length equals 13 residues. CDR3 residues: CASSGLAGGEQFF. The CDR3, as DNA: TGTGCCAGCAGTGGACTAGCGGGAGGTGAGCAGTTCTTC.

The J gene is TRBJ1-4, the V gene TRBV9, with TRBD1 matching 8 bases. Germline values: CDR1 SGDLS, CDR2 YYNGEE. The CDR3 length is 15 residues. V gave up 3 bases and J gave up 6 bases; unmatched junction bases: 7. CDR3 sequence reads: CASSETGENDEKLFF. The CDR3 DNA reads as TGTGCCAGCAGCGAGACAGGGGAGAATGATGAAAAACTGTTTTTT.

The chain carries TRBV30 and TRBJ1-3, with TRBD1 as a possible D gene (6 bases). The CDR3 runs to 13 residues. Trimming removed 5 bases at V and 0 bases at J, with 8 bases between. Germline V gives CDR1 GTSNPN, CDR2 SVGIG (reference sequence). The CDR3, as DNA: TGTGCCTGGGAGACAGGCTCTGGAAACACCATATATTTT. Translated, it gives CAWETGSGNTIYF.

This clone was observed a few times. The rearrangement uses TRBV13 and TRBJ2-7; 13 bases line up with TRBD2. Germline CDR1 is PRHDT and CDR2 is FYEKMQ (reference sequence). The CDR3 runs to 14 residues. V shed 5 bases and J 13 bases; nucleotides not matched to a gene: 11. CDR3: CASSLGTSGEECYF. The CDR3 DNA is TGTGCCAGCAGCCTCGGGACTAGCGGGGAGGAATGCTACTTC.

This clone appeared once. Sequence at one end of the junction differs from germline and may be a read error. The chain carries TRBV3-1 (or the pseudogene TRBV3-2) and TRBJ1-5; perhaps TRBD1 as D (6 bases). Germline CDR1 is LGHDT and CDR2 is YNNKEL (reference sequence). The CDR3 runs 14 residues. The CDR3, as DNA: TGTGCCGGCAGCCAAGGGGGGGGCAATCAGCCCCAGCATTTT. Translation: CAGSQGGGNQPQHF.

The chain recombines TRBV4-2 with TRBJ2-7; 14 bases align to TRBD2. J lost 6 bases, V lost 2 bases, and 3 bases had no gene match. CDR1 and CDR2 (germline): LGHNA, YNFKEQ. CDR3 length: 15 residues. The CDR3 sequence is CASSQPGLAGAEQYF. The DNA of the CDR3 is TGTGCCAGCAGCCAACCGGGACTAGCGGGGGCCGAGCAGTACTTC.

This chain joins TRBV9 and TRBJ2-1; 7 nucleotides line up with TRBD2. The trim removed 0 bases at V and 7 bases at J, leaving 4 bases unmatched. There are 14 residues in the CDR3. The germline V gene has CDR1 SGDLS and CDR2 YYNGEE. The CDR3 DNA follows: TGTGCCAGCAGCGTAGTGTCGCGGGGGAATGAGCAGTTCTTC. Residues: CASSVVSRGNEQFF.

The chain combines TRBV28 with TRBJ2-7; D gene ambiguous. V was clipped by 8 bases and J by 7 bases, with 21 bases between them. There are 14 residues in the CDR3. The germline CDR1 and CDR2 sequences are MDHEN and SYDVKM. CDR3 DNA: TGTGCCAGCTGGGCTGGGTACAGATCTCCGGAGCAGTACTTC. Translating gives CASWAGYRSPEQYF.

The rearrangement joins TRBV2 to TRBJ2-7, with D uncertain. Germline V lookup: CDR1 SNHLY, CDR2 FYNNEI. The V end lost 6 bases, the J end lost 1 base, and 10 bases lay between the germline ends. The CDR3 runs to 13 residues. CDR3 amino acids: CASSPPVSYEQYF. The CDR3 region has the DNA TGTGCCAGCAGCCCCCCAGTTTCCTACGAGCAGTACTTC.

The CDR3 loop reads CASSSTSRGADYGYTF. The CDR3 bases are TGTGCCAGCAGCTCTACTAGTCGGGGGGCTGACTATGGCTACACCTTC. This chain joins TRBV5-6 and TRBJ1-2, with D maybe TRBD1 (6 bases). Trimming removed 3 bases from V and 3 bases from J, with 18 bases in between. The CDR3 runs 16 residues. CDR1 and CDR2 (germline): SGHDT, YYEEEE. Filled out from reference TRBV5-6 and TRBJ1-2, the complete variable domain reads DAGVTQSPTHLIKTRGQQVTLRCSPKSGHDTVSWYQQALGQGPQFIFQYYEEEERQRGNFPDRFSGHQFPNYSSELNVNALLLGDSALYLCASSSTSRGADYGYTFGSGTRLTVV.

The V and J genes are TRBV7-8 and TRBJ1-1, with D uncertain. The CDR3 contains 13 residues. The germline V gene encodes CDR1 SGHVS and CDR2 FQNEAQ. Trimming removed 3 bases at V and 5 bases at J, with 10 bases between. The CDR3 DNA is TGTGCCAGCAGCTTTAGCACAATGACTGAAGCTTTCTTT. Translated, it gives CASSFSTMTEAFF.

This chain uses TRBV5-5 with TRBJ2-3; perhaps TRBD2 as D (6 bases). The CDR3 is 19 amino acids. The V and J ends lost 0 bases and 2 bases respectively, with 22 bases between them. The V gene's germline CDR1 is SGHKS and CDR2 YYEKEE (reference sequence). CDR3 loop: CASSLAVLASIRATDTQYF. CDR3 nucleotide sequence: TGTGCCAGCAGCTTGGCCGTTCTAGCGAGCATAAGGGCCACAGATACGCAGTATTTT.

The chain carries TRBV6-2 or TRBV6-3 and TRBJ1-5, with TRBD1 matching over 11 bases. There are 15 residues in the CDR3. Germline CDR1 and CDR2: MNHEY and SVGEGT. V lost 3 bases, J lost 6 bases, and 4 bases stayed unmatched. The CDR3 spells CASSYMGQGVQPQHF. In DNA, the CDR3 is TGTGCCAGCAGTTATATGGGACAGGGGGTTCAGCCCCAGCATTTT.

The V gene is TRBV3-1 (or the pseudogene TRBV3-2), the J gene TRBJ1-1; tentatively, D is TRBD1 (6 bases). The V gene's germline CDR1 is LGHDT and CDR2 YNNKEL (reference sequence). The CDR3 is 14 residues long. The ends were cut back, 4 bases at V and 0 bases at J, with 9 bases in the middle. Here the CDR3 DNA reads TGTGCCAGCAGCCCTGGACAGTTGAACACTGAAGCTTTCTTT. Amino acids: CASSPGQLNTEAFF.

This sequence joins TRBV19 and TRBJ2-1; 11 positions match TRBD2. CDR1 is LNHDA, CDR2 SQIVND, per germline (reference sequence). V shed 3 bases and J 7 bases; nucleotides not matched to a gene: 5. The CDR3 extends over 15 amino acids. The CDR3 region is CASSIGTSGRNEQFF. Written as DNA, the CDR3 is TGTGCCAGTAGTATCGGGACTAGCGGAAGGAATGAGCAGTTCTTC.

V gene TRBV27 combines with J gene TRBJ2-1; D possibly corresponds to TRBD1 (6 bases). The CDR3 loop spans 15 amino acids. Germline CDR1 reads MNHEY; CDR2 reads SMNVEV (reference sequence). The ends were cut back, 6 bases at V and 4 bases at J, with 16 bases in the middle. This CDR3 is CASSPPGQEYNEQFF. Written as DNA, the CDR3 is TGTGCCAGCAGCCCGCCGGGACAAGAATACAATGAGCAGTTCTTC.

This clone was observed a single time. The chain links TRBV19 to TRBJ2-1; the D gene is possibly TRBD2 (6 bases). The V end was cut by 4 bases, the J end by 1 base, with 11 bases between. The CDR3 sequence is 15 residues long. Per the germline V gene, CDR1 is LNHDA and CDR2 is SQIVND (reference sequence). The CDR3 region has the DNA TGTGCCAGTAGTACCACGGACTATTCCTACAATGAGCAGTTCTTC. Amino acid sequence: CASSTTDYSYNEQFF. Supplemented by reference TRBV19 and TRBJ2-1, the full variable domain reads DGGITQSPKYLFRKEGQNVTLSCEQNLNHDAMYWYRQDPGQGLRLIYYSQIVNDFQKGDIAEGYSVSREKKESFPLTVTSAQKNPTAFYLCASSTTDYSYNEQFFGPGTRLTVL.

V and J are TRBV19 and TRBJ1-2; D may be TRBD1 (6 bases). Germline loops: CDR1 LNHDA, CDR2 SQIVND (reference sequence). CDR3 length: 15 amino acids. V was trimmed by 3 bases and J by 9 bases, leaving 20 bases between them. The CDR3 loop is CASSISGSAGERYTF. CDR3 sequence (DNA): TGTGCCAGTAGTATTTCTGGGTCGGCAGGGGAGCGCTACACCTTC.

CDR3 DNA sequence: TGCGCCAGCAGGCTCCGGGACTACAGAGAGACCCAGTACTTC. As protein: CASRLRDYRETQYF. This chain uses TRBV5-1 with TRBJ2-5; 7 positions match TRBD2. This CDR3 spans 14 amino acids. With 5 bases clipped from V and 4 bases from J, the junction kept 8 bases outside the gene matches. CDR1 is SGHRS and CDR2 is YFSETQ in the germline V gene.

The V and J genes are TRBV30 and TRBJ1-6; D remains ambiguous. V was shortened by 5 bases and J by 6 bases, with 11 bases between the two germline ends. The CDR3 is made up of 13 amino acids. The germline CDR1 and CDR2 sequences are GTSNPN and SVGIG (reference sequence). The CDR3 DNA sequence: TGTGCCTGGGACTGGGTAATTAATTCACCCCTCCACTTT. The encoded protein is CAWDWVINSPLHF.

The chain combines TRBV18 with TRBJ2-2; 11 nucleotides agree with TRBD2. V dropped 0 bases and J dropped 3; count of bases not matched to a gene: 15. This CDR3 is built from 21 residues. Germline V gene lookup returns CDR1 KGHSH and CDR2 LQKENI. CDR3 in DNA: TGTGCCAGCTCACCACCCCCCCTCGGTAGCGGGAGGGCCTTCGACACCGGGGAGCTGTTTTTT. Translating gives CASSPPPLGSGRAFDTGELFF.

This rearrangement joins TRBV2 to TRBJ2-5; TRBD2 agrees at 15 bases. Germline lookup yields CDR1 SNHLY and CDR2 FYNNEI. CDR3 length: 17 residues. The V gene end was trimmed by 5 bases and the J gene end by 3 bases; junction bases not matched to a gene: 7. The CDR3 DNA sequence: TGTGCCAGCAGTCCGGGACTAGCGGGAGGACAGAAAGAGACCCAGTACTTC. Translating gives CASSPGLAGGQKETQYF.

V is TRBV9 and J is TRBJ2-1; D possibly corresponds to TRBD2 (5 bases). Germline V CDR1 and CDR2: SGDLS, YYNGEE. V gave up 2 bases and J gave up 9 bases, with 15 bases separating them. This CDR3 comprises 14 residues. The CDR3 is CASSVESVRGEQFF. The CDR3 DNA reads as TGTGCCAGCAGCGTGGAAAGCGTCCGGGGTGAGCAGTTCTTC.

The V gene is TRBV5-1, the J gene TRBJ1-4, with unresolved D. The CDR3 contains 15 residues. CDR1 is SGHRS, CDR2 YFSETQ, per germline. V lost 5 bases and J 2 bases, leaving 13 bases between the germline ends. CDR3 sequence (DNA): TGCGCCAGCAGGAAGGAGGGATCCACTAATGAAAAACTGTTTTTT. Its translation: CASRKEGSTNEKLFF.

The chain recombines TRBV6-4 with TRBJ2-1; possibly TRBD2 for D (6 bases). Trimming cost V 5 bases and J 5 bases, with 13 bases left between them. Per germline, CDR1 MRHNA and CDR2 SNTAGT. The CDR3 has 14 residues. CDR3 coding DNA: TGTGCCAGCAGTCCCGGGACTCAGCACAATGAGCAGTTCTTC. It specifies CASSPGTQHNEQFF.

This CDR3 reads CASSLAASSGGIDTQYF. The CDR3 bases are TGCGCCAGCAGCTTAGCGGCGTCTAGCGGAGGAATAGATACGCAGTATTTT. The V call is TRBV5-1, the J call TRBJ2-3; 7 bases map to TRBD2. Germline-derived CDR1 and CDR2 are SGHRS and YFSETQ. CDR3 length: 17 residues. The trim removed 2 bases at V and 5 bases at J, leaving 14 bases unmatched. The entire variable domain, with the rest obtained from reference TRBV5-1 and TRBJ2-3, is as follows: KAGVTQTPRYLIKTRGQQVTLSCSPISGHRSVSWYQQTPGQGLQFLFEYFSETQRNKGNFPGRFSGRQFSNSRSEMNVSTLELGDSALYLCASSLAASSGGIDTQYFGPGTRLTVL.

The rearrangement links TRBV13 to TRBJ2-7, with TRBD2 identical over 10 bases. The CDR3 runs to 18 residues. The germline gives CDR1 PRHDT, CDR2 FYEKMQ (reference sequence). V gave up 1 base and J gave up 4 bases; unmatched junction bases: 13. CDR3 bases: TGTGCCAGCAGCTTAGCATCGATAGCGGGAGGTTCTAAGTACGAGCAGTACTTC. Protein: CASSLASIAGGSKYEQYF. The complete variable domain, with remaining parts taken from reference TRBV13 and TRBJ2-7, reads AAGVIQSPRHLIKEKRETATLKCYPIPRHDTVYWYQQGPGQDPQFLISFYEKMQSDKGSIPDRFSAQQFSDYHSELNMSSLELGDSALYFCASSLASIAGGSKYEQYFGPGTRLTVT.

V is TRBV30 and J is TRBJ1-5; 8 bases fit TRBD1. Unmatched junction bases numbered 5, after V lost 1 base and J lost 3 bases. Germline V lookup: CDR1 GTSNPN, CDR2 SVGIG (reference sequence). This CDR3 has 15 residues. CDR3 sequence: CAWSDGQGNNQPQHF. The CDR3 DNA is TGTGCCTGGAGTGATGGACAGGGCAACAATCAGCCCCAGCATTTT.

The CDR3 protein is CASIGRRGNQPQHF. CDR3 nucleotides: TGTGCCAGCATAGGACGCAGGGGCAATCAGCCCCAGCATTTT. The V call is TRBV25-1, the J call TRBJ1-5, with a possible D match to TRBD1 (5 bases). The V gene lost 7 bases and the J gene lost 2 bases, with 12 bases spanning the gap. This CDR3 has 14 residues. The germline CDR1 and CDR2 sequences are MGHDK and SYGVNS.

The chain combines TRBV7-8 with TRBJ1-2; D possibly corresponds to TRBD1 (5 bases). The V and J ends lost 1 base and 3 bases respectively, with 9 bases between them. The germline V gene has CDR1 SGHVS and CDR2 FQNEAQ. The CDR3 totals 14 residues. CDR3 nucleotide sequence: TGTGCCAGCAGCTTAGAGGACAAGTACTATGGCTACACCTTC. Its translation is CASSLEDKYYGYTF.